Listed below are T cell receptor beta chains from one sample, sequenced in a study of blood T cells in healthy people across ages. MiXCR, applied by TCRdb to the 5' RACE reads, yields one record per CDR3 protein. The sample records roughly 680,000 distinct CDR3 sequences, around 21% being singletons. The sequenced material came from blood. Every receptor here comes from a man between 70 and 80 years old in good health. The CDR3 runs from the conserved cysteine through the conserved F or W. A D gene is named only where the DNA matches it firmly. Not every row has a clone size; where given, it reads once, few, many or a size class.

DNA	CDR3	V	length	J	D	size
TGCAGTGCTAGGCGTCTTGCGGGAGAGGGGTTGGATACGCAGTATTTT	CSARRLAGEGLDTQYF	TRBV20-1	16	TRBJ2-3	TRBD2	.
TGTGCCAGCAGTTTTCATCCGGGACTAGCGGGGGGGTCGGAGCAGTTCTTC	CASSFHPGLAGGSEQFF	TRBV12-3/TRBV12-4	17	TRBJ2-1	TRBD2	.
TGTGCCAGCAGTTACCAGCTACTAGCGGGAGGGGGCAATGAGCAGTTCTTC	CASSYQLLAGGGNEQFF	TRBV2	17	TRBJ2-1	TRBD2	.
TGCGCCAGCAGCCACACGGACAGGGTCGAGGTCGAAAAACTGTTTTTT	CASSHTDRVEVEKLFF	TRBV5-1	16	TRBJ1-4	TRBD1	few
TGTGCCACCCGGACTAGCGGGACCTACGAGCAGTACTTC	CATRTSGTYEQYF	TRBV6-5	13	TRBJ2-7	TRBD2	many
TGTGCCAGCAGCCCTACTAGCGGGAGGGATCCAGGCACAGATACGCAGTATTTT	CASSPTSGRDPGTDTQYF	TRBV7-8	18	TRBJ2-3	TRBD2	.
TGTGCCAGCAGCCGGTCCCTCGGTTCGGGGACCTACGAGCAGTACTTC	CASSRSLGSGTYEQYF	TRBV2	16	TRBJ2-7	.	few
TGTGCCAGCAACCCTAGCGGGAGTCCAGATACGCAGTATTTT	CASNPSGSPDTQYF	TRBV7-9	14	TRBJ2-3	TRBD2	few
TGTGCCAGCAGTTTCGTTGGGACCGGCGAGCAGTGCTTC	CASSFVGTGEQCF	TRBV12-3/TRBV12-4	13	TRBJ2-5	.	.
TGTGCCAGCAGCCAAGAGGAAAGGGGGCGCGAGCAGTACTTC	CASSQEERGREQYF	TRBV3-1	14	TRBJ2-7	TRBD1	many
TGTGCCATCAGTGGACAGGTCTATGGCTACACCTTC	CAISGQVYGYTF	TRBV10-3	12	TRBJ1-2	.	.
TGCGCCAGCAGCCAAGCGGGAGAGGGGTACAATGAGCAGTTCTTC	CASSQAGEGYNEQFF	TRBV4-1	15	TRBJ2-1	.	few
TGCGCCAGCAGCTTGCCCCAAGAGACCCAGTACTTC	CASSLPQETQYF	TRBV5-1	12	TRBJ2-5	.	many
TGTGCCAGCAGTCGGGGACTGCCAAATTCACCCCTCCACTTT	CASSRGLPNSPLHF	TRBV28	14	TRBJ1-6	.	few
TGCGCCAGCAGCTTGGAAGGGGCCCCGCAGCCCCAGCATTTT	CASSLEGAPQPQHF	TRBV5-1	14	TRBJ1-5	.	.